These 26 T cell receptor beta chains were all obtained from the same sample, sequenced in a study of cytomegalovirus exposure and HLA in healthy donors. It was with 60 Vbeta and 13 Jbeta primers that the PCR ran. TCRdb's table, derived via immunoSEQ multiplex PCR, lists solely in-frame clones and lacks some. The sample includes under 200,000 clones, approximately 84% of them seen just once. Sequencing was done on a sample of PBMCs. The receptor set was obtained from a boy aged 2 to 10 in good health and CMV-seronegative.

This CDR3 is CASSFLQTGGNFDTQYF. The CDR3 bases are TGTGCCAGCAGTTTCCTCCAGACAGGGGGTAATTTTGATACGCAGTATTTT. The V gene is TRBV27, the J gene TRBJ2-3; 9 bases fit TRBD1. Losses at the gene ends were 3 bases for V and 6 bases for J; bases not matched to a gene: 13. Germline V gene lookup returns CDR1 MNHEY and CDR2 SMNVEV (reference sequence). This CDR3 spans 17 amino acids.

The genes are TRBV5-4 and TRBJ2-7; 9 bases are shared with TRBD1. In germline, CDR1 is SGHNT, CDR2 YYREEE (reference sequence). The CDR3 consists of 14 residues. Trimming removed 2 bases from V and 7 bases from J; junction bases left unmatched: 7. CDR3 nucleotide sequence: TGTGCCAGCAGCTTTTGGGACAGGGTGGGGGAGCAGTACTTC. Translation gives CASSFWDRVGEQYF. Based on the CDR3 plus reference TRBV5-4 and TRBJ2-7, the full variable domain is ETGVTQSPTHLIKTRGQQVTLRCSSQSGHNTVSWYQQALGQGPQFIFQYYREEENGRGNFPPRFSGLQFPNYSSELNVNALELDDSALYLCASSFWDRVGEQYFGPGTRLTVT.

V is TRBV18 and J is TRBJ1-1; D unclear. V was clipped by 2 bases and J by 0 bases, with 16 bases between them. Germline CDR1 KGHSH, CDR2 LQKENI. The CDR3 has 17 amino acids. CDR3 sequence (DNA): TGTGCCAGCTCACCATCGAGGAAGAACCGGTTGAACACTGAAGCTTTCTTT. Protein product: CASSPSRKNRLNTEAFF.

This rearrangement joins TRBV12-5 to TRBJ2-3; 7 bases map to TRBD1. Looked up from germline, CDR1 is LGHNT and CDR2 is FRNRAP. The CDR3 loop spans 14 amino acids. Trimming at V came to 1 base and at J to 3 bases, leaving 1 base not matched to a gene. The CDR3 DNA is TGTGCTAGTGGTTTGGAGGGGGCAACAGATACGCAGTATTTT. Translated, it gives CASGLEGATDTQYF.

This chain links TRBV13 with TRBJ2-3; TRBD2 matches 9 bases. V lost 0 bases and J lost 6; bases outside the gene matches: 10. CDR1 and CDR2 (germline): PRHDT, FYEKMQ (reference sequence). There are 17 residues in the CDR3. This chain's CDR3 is CASSLGGVAGERDTQYF. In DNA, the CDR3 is TGTGCCAGCAGCTTAGGCGGGGTAGCGGGAGAAAGGGATACGCAGTATTTT.

The CDR3 spells CASSFKREAYNEQFF. CDR3 DNA sequence: TGTGCCAGCAGCTTCAAGCGGGAGGCGTACAATGAGCAGTTCTTC. The rearrangement joins TRBV5-4 to TRBJ2-1; 9 nucleotides align to TRBD2. The CDR3 runs 15 residues. Germline CDR1 reads SGHNT; CDR2 reads YYREEE (reference sequence). The V gene end was trimmed by 2 bases and the J gene end by 4 bases; junction bases not matched to a gene: 4.

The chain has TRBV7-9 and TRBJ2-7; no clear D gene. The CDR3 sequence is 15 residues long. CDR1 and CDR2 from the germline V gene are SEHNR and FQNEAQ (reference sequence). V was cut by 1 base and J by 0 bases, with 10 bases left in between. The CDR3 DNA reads TGTGCCAGCAGCTTAGTCGGGTTTAGCTCCTACGAGCAGTACTTC. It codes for CASSLVGFSSYEQYF.

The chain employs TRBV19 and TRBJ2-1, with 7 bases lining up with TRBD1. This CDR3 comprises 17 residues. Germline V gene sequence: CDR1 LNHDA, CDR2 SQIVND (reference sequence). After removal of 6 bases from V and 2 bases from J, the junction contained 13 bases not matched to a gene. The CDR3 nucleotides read TGTGCCAGTAGACAACATAACGACAGGGTCGCCTACAATGAGCAGTTCTTC. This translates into CASRQHNDRVAYNEQFF.

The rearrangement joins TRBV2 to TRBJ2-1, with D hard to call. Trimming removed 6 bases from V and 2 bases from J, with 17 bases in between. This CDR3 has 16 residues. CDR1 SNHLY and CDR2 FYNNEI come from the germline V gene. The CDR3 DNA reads TGTGCCAGCAGGATATACACTATTCTCCCCTACAATGAGCAGTTCTTC. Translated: CASRIYTILPYNEQFF.

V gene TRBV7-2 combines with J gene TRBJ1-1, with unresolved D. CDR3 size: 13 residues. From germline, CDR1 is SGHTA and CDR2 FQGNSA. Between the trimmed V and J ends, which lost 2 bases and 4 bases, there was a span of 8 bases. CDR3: CASSLLFLTEAFF. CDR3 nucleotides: TGTGCCAGCAGCTTATTATTCCTCACTGAAGCTTTCTTT.

For the CDR3, the DNA is TGCGCCAGCAGCGAGACAGGGGAAGCTTACGAGCAGTACTTC. Encoded protein: CASSETGEAYEQYF. The chain employs TRBV5-1 and TRBJ2-7; 8 nucleotides line up with TRBD1. The CDR3 runs to 14 residues. Germline V CDR1 and CDR2: SGHRS, YFSETQ. V lost 4 bases, J lost 4 bases, and 7 bases stayed unmatched.

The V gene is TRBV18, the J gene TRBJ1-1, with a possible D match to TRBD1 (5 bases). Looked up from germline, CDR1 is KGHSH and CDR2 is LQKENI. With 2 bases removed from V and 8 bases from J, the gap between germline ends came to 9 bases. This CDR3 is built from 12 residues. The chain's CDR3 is CASSPRGKEAFF. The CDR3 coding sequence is TGTGCCAGCTCACCAAGGGGTAAAGAAGCTTTCTTT.

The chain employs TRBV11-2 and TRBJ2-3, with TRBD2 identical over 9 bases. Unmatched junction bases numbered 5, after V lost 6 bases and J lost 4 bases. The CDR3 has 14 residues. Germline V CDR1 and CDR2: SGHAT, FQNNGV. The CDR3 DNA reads TGTGCCAGCAGTACGGGACTAGCCGCAGATACGCAGTATTTT. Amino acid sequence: CASSTGLAADTQYF.

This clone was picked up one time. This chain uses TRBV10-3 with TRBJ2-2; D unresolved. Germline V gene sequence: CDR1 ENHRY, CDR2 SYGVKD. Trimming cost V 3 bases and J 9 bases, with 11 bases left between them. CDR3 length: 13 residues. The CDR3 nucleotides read TGTGCCATCAGTGACGGTCTCCACCGGGAGCTGTTTTTT. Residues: CAISDGLHRELFF.

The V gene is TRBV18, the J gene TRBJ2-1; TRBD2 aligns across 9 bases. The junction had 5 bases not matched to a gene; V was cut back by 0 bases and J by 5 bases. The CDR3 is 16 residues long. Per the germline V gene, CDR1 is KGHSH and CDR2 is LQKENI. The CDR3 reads CASSPPLAGGDNEQFF. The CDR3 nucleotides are TGTGCCAGCTCACCACCTTTGGCGGGAGGGGACAATGAGCAGTTCTTC.

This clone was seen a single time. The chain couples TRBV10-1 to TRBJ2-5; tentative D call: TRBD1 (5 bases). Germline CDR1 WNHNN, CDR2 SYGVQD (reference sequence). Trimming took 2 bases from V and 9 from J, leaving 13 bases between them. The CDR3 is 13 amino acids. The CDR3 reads CASSENRGRAQYF. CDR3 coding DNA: TGCGCCAGCAGTGAGAATAGGGGTCGGGCCCAGTACTTC.

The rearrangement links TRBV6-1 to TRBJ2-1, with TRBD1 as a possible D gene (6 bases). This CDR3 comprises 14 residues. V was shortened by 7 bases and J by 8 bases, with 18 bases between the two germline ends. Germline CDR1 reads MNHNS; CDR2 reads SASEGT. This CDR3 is CASKATGLPDEQFF. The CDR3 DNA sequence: TGTGCCAGCAAAGCCACAGGGTTACCGGATGAGCAGTTCTTC.

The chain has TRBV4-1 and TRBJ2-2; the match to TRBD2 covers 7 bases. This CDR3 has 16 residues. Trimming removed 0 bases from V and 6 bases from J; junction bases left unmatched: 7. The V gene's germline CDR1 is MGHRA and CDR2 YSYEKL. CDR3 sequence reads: CASSQDGGSYAGELFF. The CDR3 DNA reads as TGCGCCAGCAGCCAAGATGGCGGGAGCTATGCCGGGGAGCTGTTTTTT.

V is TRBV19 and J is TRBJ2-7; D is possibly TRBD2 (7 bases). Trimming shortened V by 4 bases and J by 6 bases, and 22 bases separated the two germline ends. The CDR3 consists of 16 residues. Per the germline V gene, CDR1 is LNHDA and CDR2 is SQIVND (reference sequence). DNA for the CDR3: TGTGCCAGTAGTACGAGCCCAGGGAGGGGGGAGTCCGAGCAGTACTTC. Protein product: CASSTSPGRGESEQYF. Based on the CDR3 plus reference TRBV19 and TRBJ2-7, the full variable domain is DGGITQSPKYLFRKEGQNVTLSCEQNLNHDAMYWYRQDPGQGLRLIYYSQIVNDFQKGDIAEGYSVSREKKESFPLTVTSAQKNPTAFYLCASSTSPGRGESEQYFGPGTRLTVT.

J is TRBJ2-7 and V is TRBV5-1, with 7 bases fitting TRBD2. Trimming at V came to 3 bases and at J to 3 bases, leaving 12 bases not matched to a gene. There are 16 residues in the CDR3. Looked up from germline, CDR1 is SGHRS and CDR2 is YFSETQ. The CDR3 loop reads CASSSPGEGLYYEQYF. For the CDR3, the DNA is TGCGCCAGCAGCTCCCCCGGGGAGGGCCTCTACTACGAGCAGTACTTC.

In DNA, the CDR3 is TGTGCCAGCAGCTTAGGTCAGGGAAGGACTGAAGCTTTCTTT. Translating it yields CASSLGQGRTEAFF. The V call is TRBV11-2, the J call TRBJ1-1; tentative D call: TRBD1 (5 bases). The CDR3 is 14 amino acids. In germline, CDR1 is SGHAT, CDR2 FQNNGV. V lost 1 base and J lost 5, with 11 bases in between.

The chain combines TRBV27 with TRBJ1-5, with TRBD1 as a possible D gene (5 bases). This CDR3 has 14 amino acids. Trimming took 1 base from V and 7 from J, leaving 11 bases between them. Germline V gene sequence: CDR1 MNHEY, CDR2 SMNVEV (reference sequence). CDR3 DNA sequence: TGTGCCAGCAGTTTATATGGGGGGAGGCAGCCCCAGCATTTT. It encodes CASSLYGGRQPQHF.

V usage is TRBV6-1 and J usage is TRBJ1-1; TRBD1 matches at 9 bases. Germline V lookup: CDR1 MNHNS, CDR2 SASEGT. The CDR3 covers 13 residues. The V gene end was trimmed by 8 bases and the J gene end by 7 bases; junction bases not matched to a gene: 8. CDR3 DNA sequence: TGTGCCAGCGGGACAGGGCCTGCCTTTGAAGCTTTCTTT. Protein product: CASGTGPAFEAFF.

CDR3 coding DNA: TGTGCCAGCAGCCCCCAAGGCGACAGTTCTAACTATGGCTACACCTTC. Its translation: CASSPQGDSSNYGYTF. The genes are TRBV7-2 and TRBJ1-2; D may be TRBD1 (5 bases). Germline values: CDR1 SGHTA, CDR2 FQGNSA. V was trimmed by 5 bases and J by 0 bases, leaving 16 bases between them. The CDR3 is 16 residues long. Complete variable domain (other parts from reference TRBV7-2 and TRBJ1-2): GAGVSQSPSNKVTEKGKDVELRCDPISGHTALYWYRQSLGQGLEFLIYFQGNSAPDKSGLPSDRFSAERTGGSVSTLTIQRTQQEDSAVYLCASSPQGDSSNYGYTFGSGTRLTVV.

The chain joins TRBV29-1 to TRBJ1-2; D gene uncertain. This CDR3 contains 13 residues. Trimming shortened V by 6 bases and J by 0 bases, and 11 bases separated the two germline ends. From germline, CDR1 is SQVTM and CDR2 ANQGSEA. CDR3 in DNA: TGCAGCGTCGGGGAACTAGCTAACTATGGCTACACCTTC. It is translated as CSVGELANYGYTF.

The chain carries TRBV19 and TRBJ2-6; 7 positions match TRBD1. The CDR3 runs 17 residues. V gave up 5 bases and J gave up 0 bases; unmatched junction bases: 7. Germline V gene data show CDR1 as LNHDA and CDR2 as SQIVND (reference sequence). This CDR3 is CASSSHGTVSGANVLTF. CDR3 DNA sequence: TGTGCCAGTAGTTCCCACGGGACAGTCTCTGGGGCCAACGTCCTGACTTTC.